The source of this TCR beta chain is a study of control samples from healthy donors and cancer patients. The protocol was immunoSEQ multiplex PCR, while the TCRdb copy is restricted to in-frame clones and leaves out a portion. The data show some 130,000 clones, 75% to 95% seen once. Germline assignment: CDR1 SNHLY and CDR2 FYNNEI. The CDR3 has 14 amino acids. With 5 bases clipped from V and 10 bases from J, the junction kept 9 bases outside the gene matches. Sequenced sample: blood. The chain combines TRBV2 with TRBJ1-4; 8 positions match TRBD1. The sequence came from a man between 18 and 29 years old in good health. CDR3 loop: CASSTGGIYSKLFF. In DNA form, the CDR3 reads TGTGCCAGCAGTACAGGGGGAATTTATTCAAAACTGTTTTTT.